Listed below are T cell receptor beta chains from one sample, sequenced in a study of T cell responses to AZD1222 COVID-19 vaccine. TCRdb keeps only in-frame clones here, not all; method: immunoSEQ multiplex PCR. This table has around 140,000 clones, under 90% appearing once. The sample was peripheral blood, taken on day 0 of AZD1222 vaccination. Source of these receptors: an adult in good health. The CDR3 runs from the conserved cysteine through the conserved F or W. D genes are given only for firm matches. Clone size appears in some rows only: once, few, many, or a class for an expanded clone.

>TRBV19|.|once|TRBJ2-6
CASRTGGTGANVLTF
TGTGCCAGTAGAACTGGAGGCACTGGGGCCAACGTCCTGACTTTC
>TRBV5-1|TRBD1|.|TRBJ1-1
CASSLGYRGRNTEAFF
TGCGCCAGCAGCTTGGGCTACAGGGGGCGGAACACTGAAGCTTTCTTT
>TRBV19|.|.|TRBJ2-2
CASSIRTGELFF
TGTGCCAGTAGTATTAGGACAGGGGAGCTGTTTTTT
>TRBV6-2/TRBV6-3|.|.|TRBJ1-2
CASNPATGRYGYTF
TGTGCCAGCAACCCCGCCACAGGGAGGTATGGCTACACCTTC
>TRBV10-1|.|.|TRBJ2-7
CASSTTLDSYEQYF
TGCGCCAGCTCCACAACCCTCGATTCCTACGAGCAGTACTTC
>TRBV12-3/TRBV12-4|.|.|TRBJ1-1
CASSLGVTEAFF
TGTGCCAGCAGTTTAGGGGTTACTGAAGCTTTCTTT
>TRBV10-2|.|once|TRBJ2-7
CASSEFAGRGYEQYF
TGCGCCAGCAGTGAGTTTGCAGGGAGAGGGTACGAGCAGTACTTC
>TRBV6-1|.|.|TRBJ1-2
CASSEPGTSNGYTF
TGTGCCAGCAGTGAACCCGGGACAAGTAATGGCTACACCTTC
>TRBV6-6|.|.|TRBJ1-2
CASSYRGGPEGYTF
TGTGCCAGCAGTTACCGGGGTGGGCCGGAAGGCTACACCTTC
>TRBV11-3|.|once|TRBJ1-1
CASSSRGGGVRFVTEAFF
TGTGCCAGCAGCTCCCGGGGTGGAGGGGTAAGATTTGTCACTGAAGCTTTCTTT
>TRBV7-9|TRBD1|.|TRBJ1-2
CASSPTGGLGNGYTF
TGTGCCAGCAGCCCGACAGGGGGATTAGGGAATGGCTACACCTTC
>TRBV3-1/TRBV3-2|TRBD2|.|TRBJ2-5
CASSQAGGQETQYF
TGTGCCAGCAGCCAAGCGGGGGGGCAAGAGACCCAGTACTTC
>TRBV9|.|few|TRBJ2-3
CASSDQRKSNTQYF
TGTGCCAGCAGCGACCAAAGGAAGTCAAATACGCAGTATTTT
>TRBV9|TRBD1|once|TRBJ1-6
CASSVEGAQLSSYNSPLHF
TGTGCCAGCAGCGTAGAGGGGGCCCAACTAAGCTCCTATAATTCACCCCTCCACTTT
>TRBV7-9|.|.|TRBJ1-4
CASSPRRAQGSEKLFF
TGTGCCAGCAGCCCGCGGCGGGCACAGGGAAGTGAAAAACTGTTTTTT
>TRBV24-1|.|.|TRBJ1-1
CATSDLTNTEAFF
TGTGCCACCAGTGATTTGACGAACACTGAAGCTTTCTTT
>TRBV28|.|.|TRBJ2-7
CASMNPTGPYEQYF
TGTGCCAGCATGAATCCCACGGGCCCCTACGAGCAGTACTTC
>TRBV4-1|.|.|TRBJ1-2
CASSQDSVGYTF
TGCGCCAGCAGCCAAGATTCGGTTGGCTACACCTTC
>TRBV7-3|TRBD2|.|TRBJ2-3
CASSSTPGSGGTDTQYF
TGTGCCAGCAGCTCAACACCGGGGAGCGGGGGAACAGATACGCAGTATTTT
>TRBV5-1|.|.|TRBJ2-5
CASSVGAKETQYF
TGCGCCAGCAGCGTCGGCGCTAAAGAGACCCAGTACTTC
>TRBV5-6|.|.|TRBJ1-1
CASSLGGSPEAFF
TGTGCCAGCAGCTTGGGGGGCAGCCCGGAAGCTTTCTTT
>TRBV6-5|.|.|TRBJ1-2
CASSFRRTYYGYTF
TGTGCCAGCAGCTTCAGGAGAACATATTATGGCTACACCTTC
>TRBV12-3/TRBV12-4|.|.|TRBJ2-5
CASSGGEETQYF
TGTGCCAGCAGTGGGGGCGAGGAGACCCAGTACTTC
>TRBV27|TRBD1|.|TRBJ1-6
CASSSVQGDNSPLHF
TGTGCCAGCAGCTCCGTACAGGGGGATAATTCACCCCTCCACTTT
>TRBV27|.|.|TRBJ2-3
CASSLLGTDTQYF
TGTGCCAGCAGTTTATTAGGGACAGATACGCAGTATTTT
>TRBV18|.|.|TRBJ2-7
CASSPRQTTYEQYF
TGTGCCAGCTCACCTCGACAGACTACCTACGAGCAGTACTTC
>TRBV30|.|few|TRBJ2-7
CAWSGQDSYEQYF
TGTGCCTGGAGTGGACAGGACTCCTACGAGCAGTACTTC
>TRBV7-2|TRBD2|.|TRBJ2-1
CASSSRVAGGVEQFF
TGTGCCAGCAGCTCCCGGGTAGCGGGGGGGGTTGAGCAGTTCTTC
>TRBV7-9|.|.|TRBJ1-2
CASRTRGTTYGYTF
TGTGCCAGCCGAACTAGGGGGACAACCTATGGCTACACCTTC
>TRBV5-1|.|once|TRBJ2-1
CASSLEGRYNEQFF
TGCGCCAGCAGCTTGGAGGGACGGTACAATGAGCAGTTCTTC
>TRBV19|TRBD1|.|TRBJ2-2
CASSIDGGQGNTGELFF
TGTGCCAGTAGTATAGATGGGGGACAGGGGAACACCGGGGAGCTGTTTTTT
>TRBV7-9|.|.|TRBJ2-5
CASSLAAETQYF
TGTGCCAGCAGCTTAGCAGCTGAGACCCAGTACTTC
>TRBV7-2|TRBD1|.|TRBJ1-1
CASSLVQGKNTEAFF
TGTGCCAGCAGCTTAGTACAGGGGAAGAACACTGAAGCTTTCTTT
>TRBV6-1|.|.|TRBJ2-1
CASTPGAAEQFF
TGTGCCAGCACCCCAGGGGCGGCTGAGCAGTTCTTC
>TRBV27|.|once|TRBJ2-1
CASRRFPTSYNEQFF
TGTGCCAGTCGCCGATTCCCGACTTCCTACAATGAGCAGTTCTTC
>TRBV9|TRBD1|.|TRBJ2-2
CASSTGGTGELFF
TGTGCCAGCAGCACAGGGGGCACCGGGGAGCTGTTTTTT
>TRBV18|.|once|TRBJ1-4
CASSLEGATNEKLFF
TGTGCCAGCTCACTTGAGGGGGCAACTAATGAAAAACTGTTTTTT
>TRBV7-9|.|.|TRBJ1-1
CASSLALSGTEAFF
TGTGCCAGCAGCTTAGCGTTAAGTGGGACTGAAGCTTTCTTT
>TRBV29-1|TRBD1|.|TRBJ1-5
CSAYDRAKEAQHF
TGCAGCGCCTACGACAGGGCCAAGGAGGCCCAGCATTTT
>TRBV27|TRBD2|.|TRBJ2-1
CASSPSGGNAYNEQFF
TGTGCCAGCAGTCCTAGCGGGGGTAACGCCTACAATGAGCAGTTCTTC
>TRBV19|.|.|TRBJ1-1
CASSTRRPWYEAFF
TGTGCCAGTAGTACCCGTCGGCCGTGGTATGAAGCTTTCTTT
>TRBV5-4|.|.|TRBJ1-4
CASSLEQRNEKLFF
TGTGCCAGCAGCTTGGAGCAGCGTAATGAAAAACTGTTTTTT
>TRBV6-5|.|.|TRBJ2-5
CASSPLQGGETQYF
TGTGCCAGCAGTCCCCTGCAGGGGGGGGAGACCCAGTACTTC
>TRBV27|.|.|TRBJ1-2
CASSRYQGSYGYTF
TGTGCCAGCAGCCGATACCAGGGATCCTATGGCTACACCTTC
>TRBV19|.|.|TRBJ1-2
CASSIGVISDISYGYTF
TGTGCCAGTAGTATAGGGGTTATCTCCGACATCTCCTATGGCTACACCTTC
>TRBV6-5|.|once|TRBJ1-2
CASSYFDLYGYTF
TGTGCCAGCAGTTACTTCGACCTATATGGCTACACCTTC
>TRBV7-9|TRBD1|.|TRBJ2-1
CASSLDRGVENEQFF
TGTGCCAGCAGCTTAGACAGGGGTGTGGAAAATGAGCAGTTCTTC
>TRBV12-3/TRBV12-4|.|.|TRBJ1-2
CASSTQGPYGYTF
TGTGCCAGCAGTACCCAGGGTCCCTATGGCTACACCTTC
>TRBV6-5|.|.|TRBJ2-3
CASCEPGTDTQYF
TGTGCCAGCTGCGAACCAGGGACAGATACGCAGTATTTT
>TRBV5-1|.|.|TRBJ1-6
CASSRDSPYNSPLHF
TGCGCCAGCAGCCGGGACTCTCCGTATAATTCACCCCTCCACTTT
>TRBV24-1|.|.|TRBJ2-2
CATSDPTGGGTGELFF
TGTGCCACCAGTGACCCCACCGGAGGTGGCACCGGGGAGCTGTTTTTT
>TRBV25-1|.|.|TRBJ1-2
CASSPIGASGYTF
TGTGCCAGCAGTCCAATTGGGGCGAGCGGCTACACCTTC